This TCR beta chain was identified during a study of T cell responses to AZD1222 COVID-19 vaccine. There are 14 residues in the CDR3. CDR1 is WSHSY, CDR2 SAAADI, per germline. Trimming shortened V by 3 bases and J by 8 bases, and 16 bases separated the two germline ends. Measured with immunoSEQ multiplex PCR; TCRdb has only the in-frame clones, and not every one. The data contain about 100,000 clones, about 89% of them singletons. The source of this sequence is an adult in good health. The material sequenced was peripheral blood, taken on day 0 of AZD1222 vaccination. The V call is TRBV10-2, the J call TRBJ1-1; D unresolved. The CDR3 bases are TGCGCCAGCAGTGAACTTCTCGGACTTCAGGAAGCTTTCTTT. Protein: CASSELLGLQEAFF.